A selection of T cell receptor beta chains follows, all from one sample in a study of blood T cells in healthy people across ages. One entry per CDR3 protein results from TCRdb running MiXCR on the 5' RACE reads. The sample shows almost 1 million distinct CDR3 sequences, 51% of them seen only once. Sequencing was done on a sample of blood. These receptors all come from a woman aged 55-69 years in good health. Each CDR3 is given with its conserved first and last residue. Each record gives: D gene, V gene, clone size, J gene, CDR3 protein, CDR3 DNA. A D gene is named only where the DNA matches it firmly. Clone size is stated in some rows and not others, as once, few, many or a class when expanded.

D gene: -; V gene: TRBV2; clone size: many; J gene: TRBJ1-2; CDR3 protein: CASTLSSGQDYGYTF; CDR3 DNA: TGTGCCAGCACCTTGAGTAGCGGCCAGGACTATGGCTACACCTTC
D gene: TRBD1; V gene: TRBV5-1; clone size: -; J gene: TRBJ2-2; CDR3 protein: CASSLAGGGTGTGELFF; CDR3 DNA: TGCGCCAGCAGCTTGGCAGGGGGCGGGACCGGCACCGGGGAGCTGTTTTTT
D gene: -; V gene: TRBV7-3; clone size: few; J gene: TRBJ2-1; CDR3 protein: CASSLERSSNEQFF; CDR3 DNA: TGTGCCAGCAGCTTAGAGCGGAGTAGCAATGAGCAGTTCTTC
D gene: -; V gene: TRBV20-1; clone size: once; J gene: TRBJ2-2; CDR3 protein: CSASRGGMNTGELFF; CDR3 DNA: TGCAGTGCTAGTAGGGGCGGGATGAACACCGGGGAGCTGTTTTTT
D gene: -; V gene: TRBV20-1; clone size: -; J gene: TRBJ2-3; CDR3 protein: CSARDQFGGSTDTQYF; CDR3 DNA: TGCAGTGCTAGAGATCAGTTCGGCGGTAGCACAGATACGCAGTATTTT
D gene: -; V gene: TRBV6-7; clone size: -; J gene: TRBJ2-7; CDR3 protein: CASSYPPGNRDLSYEQYF; CDR3 DNA: TGTGCCAGCAGTTACCCACCTGGGAACCGGGACTTGTCCTACGAGCAGTACTTC
D gene: TRBD1; V gene: TRBV12-3/TRBV12-4; clone size: -; J gene: TRBJ2-3; CDR3 protein: CASRRTGSRRDTQYF; CDR3 DNA: TGTGCCAGCAGAAGGACAGGGAGTCGGAGGGATACGCAGTATTTT
D gene: TRBD1; V gene: TRBV2; clone size: -; J gene: TRBJ2-3; CDR3 protein: CASTPQGDTQYF; CDR3 DNA: TGTGCCAGCACTCCACAGGGGGATACGCAGTATTTT
D gene: TRBD1; V gene: TRBV7-9; clone size: -; J gene: TRBJ1-5; CDR3 protein: CASSLGQGGHQPQHF; CDR3 DNA: TGTGCCAGCAGCCTGGGACAGGGTGGTCATCAGCCCCAGCATTTT
D gene: -; V gene: TRBV14; clone size: -; J gene: TRBJ1-2; CDR3 protein: CASSQVGQGLDYGYTF; CDR3 DNA: TGTGCCAGCAGCCAAGTGGGTCAAGGGCTCGACTATGGCTACACCTTC
D gene: TRBD1; V gene: TRBV29-1; clone size: -; J gene: TRBJ2-7; CDR3 protein: CSVIITDRGGSYEQYF; CDR3 DNA: TGCAGCGTAATTATTACGGACAGGGGGGGATCCTACGAGCAGTACTTC
D gene: -; V gene: TRBV20-1; clone size: -; J gene: TRBJ2-7; CDR3 protein: CSARLSRTAYEQYF; CDR3 DNA: TGCAGTGCTAGATTGTCCAGGACTGCCTACGAGCAGTACTTC
D gene: -; V gene: TRBV11-2; clone size: -; J gene: TRBJ1-2; CDR3 protein: CASSLSPTYGYTF; CDR3 DNA: TGTGCCAGCAGCCTATCCCCGACTTATGGCTACACCTTC
D gene: TRBD2; V gene: TRBV29-1; clone size: -; J gene: TRBJ2-1; CDR3 protein: CSASILAGYSYEQFF; CDR3 DNA: TGCAGCGCTTCGATCTTAGCGGGGTACTCCTACGAGCAGTTCTTC
D gene: TRBD1; V gene: TRBV18; clone size: -; J gene: TRBJ2-5; CDR3 protein: CASSPLEGATTEQYF; CDR3 DNA: TGTGCCAGCTCACCACTTGAGGGGGCTACTACGGAGCAGTACTTC
D gene: TRBD2; V gene: TRBV15; clone size: -; J gene: TRBJ2-7; CDR3 protein: CATSEIRTSGTYEQYF; CDR3 DNA: TGTGCCACCAGTGAGATCCGGACTAGCGGGACCTACGAGCAGTACTTC
D gene: -; V gene: TRBV14; clone size: -; J gene: TRBJ1-3; CDR3 protein: CASRDLSGNTIYF; CDR3 DNA: TGTGCCAGCAGGGATCTCTCTGGAAACACCATATATTTT
D gene: -; V gene: TRBV3-1; clone size: few; J gene: TRBJ2-4; CDR3 protein: CASSQGGSMGDIQYF; CDR3 DNA: TGTGCCAGCAGCCAAGGGGGGAGTATGGGGGACATTCAGTACTTC
D gene: TRBD2; V gene: TRBV5-1; clone size: few; J gene: TRBJ2-7; CDR3 protein: CASSLDSGRSGEQYF; CDR3 DNA: TGCGCCAGCAGCTTGGACAGCGGGAGGTCCGGCGAGCAGTACTTC
D gene: -; V gene: TRBV5-1; clone size: few; J gene: TRBJ1-6; CDR3 protein: CASSLDPTDNNSPLHF; CDR3 DNA: TGCGCCAGCAGCTTGGACCCGACAGATAATAATTCACCCCTCCACTTT
D gene: -; V gene: TRBV2; clone size: -; J gene: TRBJ1-3; CDR3 protein: CASRRVTAGGNTIYF; CDR3 DNA: TGTGCCAGCAGGAGGGTTACGGCAGGGGGAAACACCATATATTTT
D gene: -; V gene: TRBV10-3; clone size: many; J gene: TRBJ2-7; CDR3 protein: CAISESVGTLSYEQYF; CDR3 DNA: TGTGCCATCAGTGAGTCAGTGGGGACACTTTCCTACGAGCAGTACTTC
D gene: TRBD2; V gene: TRBV20-1; clone size: few; J gene: TRBJ2-1; CDR3 protein: CSANLAGNEQFF; CDR3 DNA: TGTAGTGCTAATCTAGCGGGAAATGAGCAGTTCTTC
D gene: -; V gene: TRBV5-1; clone size: few; J gene: TRBJ2-1; CDR3 protein: CASSLWGADNEQFF; CDR3 DNA: TGCGCCAGCAGCCTCTGGGGGGCCGACAATGAGCAGTTCTTC
D gene: -; V gene: TRBV11-2; clone size: -; J gene: TRBJ1-2; CDR3 protein: CASSLEVEGTIGYTF; CDR3 DNA: TGTGCCAGCAGCTTAGAAGTTGAGGGGACTATAGGCTACACCTTC
D gene: -; V gene: TRBV5-1; clone size: few; J gene: TRBJ1-1; CDR3 protein: CASSFDALNTEAFF; CDR3 DNA: TGCGCCAGCAGCTTTGACGCGTTGAACACTGAAGCTTTCTTT
D gene: -; V gene: TRBV28; clone size: -; J gene: TRBJ2-7; CDR3 protein: CASSPAAGEQYF; CDR3 DNA: TGTGCCAGCAGTCCTGCCGCTGGGGAGCAGTACTTC
D gene: -; V gene: TRBV24-1; clone size: -; J gene: TRBJ2-1; CDR3 protein: CATSPRTALNEQFF; CDR3 DNA: TGTGCCACCAGCCCCCGGACGGCCCTTAATGAGCAGTTCTTC
D gene: TRBD2; V gene: TRBV27; clone size: -; J gene: TRBJ2-1; CDR3 protein: CASSGVAGGYNEQFF; CDR3 DNA: TGTGCCAGCAGTGGAGTAGCGGGGGGTTACAATGAGCAGTTCTTC
D gene: TRBD2; V gene: TRBV3-1; clone size: -; J gene: TRBJ2-2; CDR3 protein: CASSQGTSVITGELFF; CDR3 DNA: TGTGCCAGCAGCCAAGGGACTAGCGTTATCACCGGGGAGCTGTTTTTT
D gene: -; V gene: TRBV28; clone size: -; J gene: TRBJ2-1; CDR3 protein: CASSLGGGTGNEQFF; CDR3 DNA: TGTGCCAGCAGTTTAGGAGGGGGTACGGGCAATGAACAGTTCTTC
D gene: TRBD2; V gene: TRBV5-4; clone size: -; J gene: TRBJ2-7; CDR3 protein: CASSPPPLASGSYEQYF; CDR3 DNA: TGTGCCAGCAGCCCCCCACCATTGGCTAGCGGGAGTTACGAGCAGTACTTC
D gene: TRBD1; V gene: TRBV4-3; clone size: few; J gene: TRBJ1-6; CDR3 protein: CASSQVWAGGDSPLHF; CDR3 DNA: TGCGCCAGCAGCCAAGTTTGGGCAGGGGGCGATTCACCCCTCCACTTT
D gene: -; V gene: TRBV12-3/TRBV12-4; clone size: -; J gene: TRBJ1-1; CDR3 protein: CASRPMARNTEAFF; CDR3 DNA: TGTGCCAGCAGGCCTATGGCGCGGAACACTGAAGCTTTCTTT
D gene: -; V gene: TRBV6-8; clone size: many; J gene: TRBJ2-5; CDR3 protein: CASTFRGPLQETQYF; CDR3 DNA: TGTGCCAGCACCTTCAGGGGCCCACTCCAAGAGACCCAGTACTTC
D gene: -; V gene: TRBV4-2; clone size: -; J gene: TRBJ2-7; CDR3 protein: CASSRARSSYEQYF; CDR3 DNA: TGTGCCAGCAGCCGGGCCAGGAGCTCCTACGAGCAGTACTTC
D gene: TRBD2; V gene: TRBV20-1; clone size: few; J gene: TRBJ2-1; CDR3 protein: CSAYVASGSRNEQFF; CDR3 DNA: TGCAGTGCTTACGTCGCTAGCGGGAGCCGAAATGAGCAGTTCTTC